A selection of T cell receptor beta chains follows, all from one sample in a study of T cells after yellow fever vaccination. TCRdb ran MiXCR on the 5' RACE reads and lists one entry per CDR3 protein. The sample has some 120,000 distinct CDR3 sequences; around 9.8% are singletons. The specimen comprised CD8+ T cells sorted from PBMCs, sampled on the day of the yellow fever booster vaccination. All receptors derive from a man between 18 and 35 years old who received the YFV17D yellow fever vaccine. The CDR3 runs from the conserved cysteine through the conserved F or W. D genes are given only for firm matches. The size field is filled for only some rows; it gives once, few, many or a size class.

TRBJ2-5	.	few	TRBV2	CASNGYPETQYF	TGTGCCAGCAATGGGTACCCAGAGACCCAGTACTTC
TRBJ1-1	TRBD1	.	TRBV13	CASSLGQGYTEAFF	TGTGCCAGCAGCTTGGGACAGGGGTACACTGAAGCTTTCTTT
TRBJ1-2	.	.	TRBV4-1	CASSHQESSWPSYGYTF	TGCGCCAGCAGCCATCAGGAGAGTTCTTGGCCCAGCTATGGCTACACCTTC
TRBJ2-5	.	.	TRBV19	CASSYQNQETQYF	TGTGCCAGTAGTTACCAGAACCAAGAGACCCAGTACTTC
TRBJ1-2	TRBD1	few	TRBV4-1	CASSQNSGQNYGYTF	TGCGCCAGCAGCCAAAATTCGGGACAGAACTATGGCTACACCTTC
TRBJ1-4	.	.	TRBV4-1	CASSQHKANEKLFF	TGCGCCAGCAGCCAACACAAGGCTAATGAAAAACTGTTTTTT
TRBJ1-1	TRBD1	many	TRBV5-1	CASSDRANTEAFF	TGCGCCAGCTCCGACAGGGCGAACACTGAAGCTTTCTTT
TRBJ1-2	.	.	TRBV19	CASSPLRYGYTF	TGTGCCAGTAGTCCGCTGCGCTATGGCTACACCTTC
TRBJ2-6	.	many	TRBV4-2	CASSQHTGTGANVLTF	TGTGCCAGCAGCCAACACACAGGGACCGGGGCCAACGTCCTGACTTTC
TRBJ1-2	.	many	TRBV19	CASSIFGSGIYGYTF	TGTGCCAGTAGTATCTTCGGGTCAGGGATCTATGGCTACACCTTC
TRBJ2-5	TRBD2	many	TRBV7-2	CASSSVGGTENLQETQYF	TGTGCCAGCAGCTCAGTGGGGGGGACGGAGAATCTACAAGAGACCCAGTACTTC
TRBJ2-3	.	.	TRBV5-6	CASSYDGGRVGTDTQYF	TGTGCCAGCAGCTACGACGGGGGGCGGGTGGGCACAGATACGCAGTATTTT
TRBJ2-2	TRBD1	many	TRBV6-5	CASSRQGTGELFF	TGTGCCAGCAGCCGACAGGGTACCGGGGAGCTGTTTTTT
TRBJ1-5	.	many	TRBV4-1	CASSQVWPTTRSRVNQPQHF	TGCGCCAGCAGCCAAGTTTGGCCCACGACGCGCTCCAGGGTCAATCAGCCCCAGCATTTT
TRBJ2-6	.	.	TRBV5-6	CASSEPNRISGANVLTF	TGTGCCAGCAGCGAACCAAACAGGATCTCTGGGGCCAACGTCCTGACTTTC
TRBJ1-1	TRBD1	few	TRBV3-1	CASSLQGTGTEAFF	TGTGCCAGCAGCCTACAGGGGACAGGCACTGAAGCTTTCTTT
TRBJ1-2	.	.	TRBV3-1	CASSQDRVGFNYGYTF	TGTGCCAGCAGCCAAGATCGGGTAGGCTTTAACTATGGCTACACCTTC
TRBJ1-1	.	few	TRBV7-9	CASSLAKGSNTEAFF	TGTGCCAGCAGCTTAGCGAAGGGTTCGAACACTGAAGCTTTCTTT
TRBJ1-1	TRBD1	many	TRBV5-5	CASRLRQGAEAFF	TGTGCCAGCAGACTTCGACAGGGCGCTGAAGCTTTCTTT
TRBJ2-1	.	.	TRBV3-1	CASSQFAGTLPYNEQFF	TGTGCCAGCAGCCAATTTGCCGGGACCCTTCCCTACAATGAGCAGTTCTTC
TRBJ2-1	.	few	TRBV12-3/TRBV12-4	CASSFGASVLNEQFF	TGTGCCAGCAGTTTTGGAGCAAGTGTCCTGAATGAGCAGTTCTTC
TRBJ2-5	TRBD1	few	TRBV7-9	CASSYRTGSPGPQETQYF	TGTGCCAGCAGCTATAGGACAGGGAGTCCGGGGCCGCAAGAGACCCAGTACTTC
TRBJ1-1	TRBD1	few	TRBV7-9	CASSLVGQGDTEAFF	TGTGCCAGCAGCTTAGTCGGACAGGGGGATACTGAAGCTTTCTTT
TRBJ1-2	.	few	TRBV6-2/TRBV6-3	CASSYVGLGGYTF	TGTGCCAGCAGTTACGTGGGGCTCGGCGGCTACACCTTC
TRBJ1-5	.	few	TRBV5-6	CASSLTRGVYSNQPQHF	TGTGCCAGCAGCTTAACAAGGGGCGTCTATAGCAATCAGCCCCAGCATTTT
TRBJ2-3	.	.	TRBV7-6	CASSLVGGPDTQYF	TGTGCCAGCAGCTTAGTCGGGGGCCCGGATACGCAGTATTTT
TRBJ2-3	.	few	TRBV7-2	CASTDRRRPTDTQYF	TGTGCCAGCACCGACAGGAGGCGACCCACAGATACGCAGTATTTT